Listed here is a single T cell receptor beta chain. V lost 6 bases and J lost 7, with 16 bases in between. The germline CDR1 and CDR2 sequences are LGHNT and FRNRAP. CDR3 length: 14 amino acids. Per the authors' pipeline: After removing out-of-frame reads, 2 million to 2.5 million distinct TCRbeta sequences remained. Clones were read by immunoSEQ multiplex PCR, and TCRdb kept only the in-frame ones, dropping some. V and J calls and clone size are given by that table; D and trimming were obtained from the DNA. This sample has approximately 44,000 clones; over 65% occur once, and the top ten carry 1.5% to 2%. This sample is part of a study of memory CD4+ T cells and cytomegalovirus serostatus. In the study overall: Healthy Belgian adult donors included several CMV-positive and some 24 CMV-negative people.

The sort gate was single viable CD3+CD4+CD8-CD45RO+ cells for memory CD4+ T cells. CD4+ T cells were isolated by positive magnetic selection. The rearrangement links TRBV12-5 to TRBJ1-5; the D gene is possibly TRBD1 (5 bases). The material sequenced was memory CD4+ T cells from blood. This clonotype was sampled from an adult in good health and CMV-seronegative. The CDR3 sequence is CASGKGLAGQPQHF. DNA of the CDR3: TGTGCTAGTGGAAAGGGACTCGCGGGGCAGCCCCAGCATTTT.